A selection of T cell receptor beta chains follows, all from one sample in a study of blood T cell repertoires in COVID-19. Sequenced by immunoSEQ multiplex PCR; TCRdb stores in-frame clones only, minus some. The table lists around 94,000 clones, 60% to 80% of them singletons. The sequencing sample was made of peripheral blood. The receptors here all came from a man aged 55 to 70 with active or convalescent COVID-19. Each CDR3 is given with its conserved first and last residue. The order of the fields is CDR3 DNA, CDR3 protein, J gene, V gene, clone size, D gene. A D gene is named only where the DNA matches it firmly. Rows give clone size only sometimes, using once, few, many, or a class for an expanded clone.

CDR3nt: TGTGCCAGCAGCCAAGTGAGGGGGCGCAACGAGCAGTACTTC; CDR3aa: CASSQVRGRNEQYF; j_gene: TRBJ2-7; v_gene: TRBV3-1/TRBV3-2; abundance: NA; d_gene: TRBD1
CDR3nt: TGTGCCAGCAGCGGGGGACAGGGAAATGGCTACACCTTC; CDR3aa: CASSGGQGNGYTF; j_gene: TRBJ1-2; v_gene: TRBV5-4; abundance: NA; d_gene: TRBD1
CDR3nt: TGTGCCAGCAGCGTAGCGGCAGGGCAAGAGACCCAGTACTTC; CDR3aa: CASSVAAGQETQYF; j_gene: TRBJ2-5; v_gene: TRBV9; abundance: NA; d_gene: NA
CDR3nt: TGTGCCAGCAGTTACTCGAACAGAATCAGGGATGAGCAGTTCTTC; CDR3aa: CASSYSNRIRDEQFF; j_gene: TRBJ2-1; v_gene: TRBV6-2/TRBV6-3; abundance: NA; d_gene: NA
CDR3nt: TGTGCCAGCAGCTTGGCAGTTTTAAAGGGGAACACCATATATTTT; CDR3aa: CASSLAVLKGNTIYF; j_gene: TRBJ1-3; v_gene: TRBV5-6; abundance: NA; d_gene: NA
CDR3nt: TGTGCCAGCAGCTTAGGGGCTAGCGGGAGACCCGGGGAGCTGTTTTTT; CDR3aa: CASSLGASGRPGELFF; j_gene: TRBJ2-2; v_gene: TRBV7-2; abundance: NA; d_gene: TRBD2
CDR3nt: TGTGCCAGCGGCAGTGTATCCTTGAACACTGAAGCTTTCTTT; CDR3aa: CASGSVSLNTEAFF; j_gene: TRBJ1-1; v_gene: TRBV28; abundance: few; d_gene: NA
CDR3nt: TGTGCCAGCTCACCAGACGGGGGTAAACGGGAAAAACTGTTTTTT; CDR3aa: CASSPDGGKREKLFF; j_gene: TRBJ1-4; v_gene: TRBV18; abundance: NA; d_gene: NA
CDR3nt: TGTGCCAGCAGTGCCACAACAGGGGTGGTAGGATCACCCCTCCACTTT; CDR3aa: CASSATTGVVGSPLHF; j_gene: TRBJ1-6; v_gene: TRBV28; abundance: few; d_gene: TRBD1
CDR3nt: TGCAGCGTTGAGGGGAGGTTTGGGAAGAGTAGTGGCTACACCTTC; CDR3aa: CSVEGRFGKSSGYTF; j_gene: TRBJ1-2; v_gene: TRBV29-1; abundance: few; d_gene: NA
CDR3nt: TGTGCCAGCAGTCGAGCCACGGCTAATGAAAAACTGTTTTTT; CDR3aa: CASSRATANEKLFF; j_gene: TRBJ1-4; v_gene: TRBV7-9; abundance: NA; d_gene: NA
CDR3nt: TGTGCCAGTAGTATAGCCCTCGGAGTAGCCAAAAACATTCAGTACTTC; CDR3aa: CASSIALGVAKNIQYF; j_gene: TRBJ2-4; v_gene: TRBV19; abundance: NA; d_gene: NA
CDR3nt: TGTGCCAGTAGTGTCCAAGCGGGAGGGCGGGAGACCCAGTACTTC; CDR3aa: CASSVQAGGRETQYF; j_gene: TRBJ2-5; v_gene: TRBV19; abundance: NA; d_gene: TRBD2
CDR3nt: TGCGCCAGCAGTGAGTCGCAGGGATCAACTAATGAAAAACTGTTTTTT; CDR3aa: CASSESQGSTNEKLFF; j_gene: TRBJ1-4; v_gene: TRBV10-2; abundance: NA; d_gene: NA
CDR3nt: TGCGCCAGCAGCCTTAGCGGGAGGGAGGTAGATACGCAGTATTTT; CDR3aa: CASSLSGREVDTQYF; j_gene: TRBJ2-3; v_gene: TRBV4-3; abundance: once; d_gene: TRBD2
CDR3nt: TGTGCCAGTAGTATCGAGGGACAGGGGAGTCAGCCCCAGCATTTT; CDR3aa: CASSIEGQGSQPQHF; j_gene: TRBJ1-5; v_gene: TRBV19; abundance: NA; d_gene: TRBD1
CDR3nt: TGTGCCAGTAGTCCTGGATCCGGACAGGGGGCCGGACAGCCCCAGCATTTT; CDR3aa: CASSPGSGQGAGQPQHF; j_gene: TRBJ1-5; v_gene: TRBV19; abundance: once; d_gene: TRBD1
CDR3nt: TGTGCCAGCAGCTTTGGCCTTACCCCCGAAAACATTCAGTACTTC; CDR3aa: CASSFGLTPENIQYF; j_gene: TRBJ2-4; v_gene: TRBV7-9; abundance: NA; d_gene: NA
CDR3nt: TGCGCCAGCAGCTTGGAACAGGGGGTTAATTCACCCCTCCACTTT; CDR3aa: CASSLEQGVNSPLHF; j_gene: TRBJ1-6; v_gene: TRBV5-1; abundance: NA; d_gene: TRBD1
CDR3nt: TGTGCCAGCAGTCCACTGACTAGCGGGAGAGAGACCCAGTACTTC; CDR3aa: CASSPLTSGRETQYF; j_gene: TRBJ2-5; v_gene: TRBV6-2/TRBV6-3; abundance: NA; d_gene: TRBD2
CDR3nt: TGTGCCAGCAGCTTAGAAGGGGGGGGGACCCAGTACTTC; CDR3aa: CASSLEGGGTQYF; j_gene: TRBJ2-5; v_gene: TRBV7-7; abundance: once; d_gene: NA
CDR3nt: TGCGCCAGCAGCTTGGAGACGCCTCGGAGTCTAAACTATGGCTACACCTTC; CDR3aa: CASSLETPRSLNYGYTF; j_gene: TRBJ1-2; v_gene: TRBV5-1; abundance: once; d_gene: NA
CDR3nt: TGTGCCAGCAGCTTAGACTCGATTAGCGGGAGCGTAGTCTTC; CDR3aa: CASSLDSISGSVVF; j_gene: TRBJ2-1; v_gene: TRBV7-9; abundance: NA; d_gene: TRBD2
CDR3nt: TGTGCCAGCAGTTCCTCGGGGACAGGGAGACGGGAAGCTTTCTTT; CDR3aa: CASSSSGTGRREAFF; j_gene: TRBJ1-1; v_gene: TRBV27; abundance: NA; d_gene: TRBD1
CDR3nt: TGTGCCAGTAGTATAAAGGGGTCGGGGGAGCTGTTTTTT; CDR3aa: CASSIKGSGELFF; j_gene: TRBJ2-2; v_gene: TRBV19; abundance: NA; d_gene: NA
CDR3nt: TGTGCCAGCAGCTTAATAGCGGGAGGAGCCAATGAGCAGTTCTTC; CDR3aa: CASSLIAGGANEQFF; j_gene: TRBJ2-1; v_gene: TRBV7-3; abundance: NA; d_gene: TRBD2
CDR3nt: TGTGCCAGTGGGGAGTCTGCGGGAGGCTACAATGAGCAGTTCTTC; CDR3aa: CASGESAGGYNEQFF; j_gene: TRBJ2-1; v_gene: TRBV6-5; abundance: NA; d_gene: TRBD2
CDR3nt: TGTGCCAGCAGCCCCAGCGGGTTGTCCTACAATGAGCAGTTCTTC; CDR3aa: CASSPSGLSYNEQFF; j_gene: TRBJ2-1; v_gene: TRBV7-2; abundance: few; d_gene: NA
CDR3nt: TGTGCCAGCTCACCATTGAGTGGAGATACGCAGTATTTT; CDR3aa: CASSPLSGDTQYF; j_gene: TRBJ2-3; v_gene: TRBV18; abundance: few; d_gene: NA
CDR3nt: TGTGCCAGTAGTATCGTTGGAAGTGGGCGCGAGACCCAGTACTTC; CDR3aa: CASSIVGSGRETQYF; j_gene: TRBJ2-5; v_gene: TRBV19; abundance: NA; d_gene: NA
CDR3nt: TGTGCCAGCAGCTTGGTGGTCCTAGCGGGAGTTAACAATGAGCAGTTCTTC; CDR3aa: CASSLVVLAGVNNEQFF; j_gene: TRBJ2-1; v_gene: TRBV5-4; abundance: NA; d_gene: TRBD2
CDR3nt: TGTGCCACCAGCGGGCCTAGCTACGTGGACACCGGGGAGCTGTTTTTT; CDR3aa: CATSGPSYVDTGELFF; j_gene: TRBJ2-2; v_gene: TRBV15; abundance: few; d_gene: NA
CDR3nt: TGTGCCAGCAGCGTAGGACTAGCGGCGTACACAGATACGCAGTATTTT; CDR3aa: CASSVGLAAYTDTQYF; j_gene: TRBJ2-3; v_gene: TRBV9; abundance: few; d_gene: TRBD2
CDR3nt: TGTGCCAGCTCCCTTCTGACTAGCGGGAGTTTGAACACCGGGGAGCTGTTTTTT; CDR3aa: CASSLLTSGSLNTGELFF; j_gene: TRBJ2-2; v_gene: TRBV18; abundance: NA; d_gene: TRBD2
CDR3nt: TGCGCCAGCAGCTTGGGACAGACTGCCTACAATGAGCAGTTCTTC; CDR3aa: CASSLGQTAYNEQFF; j_gene: TRBJ2-1; v_gene: TRBV10-2; abundance: NA; d_gene: TRBD1